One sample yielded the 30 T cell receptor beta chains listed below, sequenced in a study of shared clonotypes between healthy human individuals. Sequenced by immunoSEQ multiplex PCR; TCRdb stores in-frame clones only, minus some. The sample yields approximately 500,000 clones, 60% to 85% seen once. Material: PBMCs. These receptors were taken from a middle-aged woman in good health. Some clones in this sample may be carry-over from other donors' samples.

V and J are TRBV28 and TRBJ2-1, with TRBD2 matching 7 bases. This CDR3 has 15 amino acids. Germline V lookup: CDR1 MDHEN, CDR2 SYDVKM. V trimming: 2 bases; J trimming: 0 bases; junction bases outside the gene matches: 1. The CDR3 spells CASSLGGSSYNEQFF. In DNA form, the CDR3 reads TGTGCCAGCAGTTTAGGCGGGAGCTCCTACAATGAGCAGTTCTTC.

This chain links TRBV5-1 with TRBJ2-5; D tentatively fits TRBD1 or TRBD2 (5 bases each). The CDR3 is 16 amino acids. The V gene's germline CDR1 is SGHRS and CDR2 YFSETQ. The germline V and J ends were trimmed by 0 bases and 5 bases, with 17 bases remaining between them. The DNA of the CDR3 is TGCGCCAGCAGCTTGGGTGCAGGGACGAATTGGGAGACCCAGTACTTC. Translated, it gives CASSLGAGTNWETQYF.

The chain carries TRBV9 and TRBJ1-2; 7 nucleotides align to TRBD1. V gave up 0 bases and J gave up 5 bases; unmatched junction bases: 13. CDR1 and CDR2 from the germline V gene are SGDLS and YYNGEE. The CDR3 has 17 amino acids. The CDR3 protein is CASSVGGPGDSTYGYTF. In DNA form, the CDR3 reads TGTGCCAGCAGCGTAGGAGGACCCGGGGACAGTACATATGGCTACACCTTC. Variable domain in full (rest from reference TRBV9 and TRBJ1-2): DSGVTQTPKHLITATGQRVTLRCSPRSGDLSVYWYQQSLDQGLQFLIQYYNGEERAKGNILERFSAQQFPDLHSELNLSSLELGDSALYFCASSVGGPGDSTYGYTFGSGTRLTVV.

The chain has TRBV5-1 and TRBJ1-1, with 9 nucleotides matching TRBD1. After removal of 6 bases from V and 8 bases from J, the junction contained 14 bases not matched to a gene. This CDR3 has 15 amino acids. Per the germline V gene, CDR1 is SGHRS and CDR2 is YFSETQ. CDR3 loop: CASNEGTGGRQEAFF. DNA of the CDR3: TGCGCCAGCAACGAAGGAACAGGGGGCCGCCAAGAAGCTTTCTTT.

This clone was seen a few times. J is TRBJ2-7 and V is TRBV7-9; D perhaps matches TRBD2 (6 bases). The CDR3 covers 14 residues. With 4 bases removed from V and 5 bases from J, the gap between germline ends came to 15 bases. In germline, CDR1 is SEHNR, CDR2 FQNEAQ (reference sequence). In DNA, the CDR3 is TGTGCCAGCAGCTCGGAGGGACGGCCCCACGAGCAGTACTTC. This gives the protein CASSSEGRPHEQYF.

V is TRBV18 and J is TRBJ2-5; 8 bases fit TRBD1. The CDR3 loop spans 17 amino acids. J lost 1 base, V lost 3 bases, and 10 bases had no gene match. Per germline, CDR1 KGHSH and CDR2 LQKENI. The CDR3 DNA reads TGTGCCAGCTCACCCCGGAGCCAGGGGGCGCCCCAAGAGACCCAGTACTTC. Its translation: CASSPRSQGAPQETQYF.

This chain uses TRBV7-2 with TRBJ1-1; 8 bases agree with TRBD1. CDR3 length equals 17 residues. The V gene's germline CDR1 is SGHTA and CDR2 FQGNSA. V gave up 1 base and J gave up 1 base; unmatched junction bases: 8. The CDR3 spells CASSLVAGGDGNTEAFF. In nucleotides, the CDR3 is TGTGCCAGCAGCTTAGTGGCAGGGGGCGACGGGAACACTGAAGCTTTCTTT.

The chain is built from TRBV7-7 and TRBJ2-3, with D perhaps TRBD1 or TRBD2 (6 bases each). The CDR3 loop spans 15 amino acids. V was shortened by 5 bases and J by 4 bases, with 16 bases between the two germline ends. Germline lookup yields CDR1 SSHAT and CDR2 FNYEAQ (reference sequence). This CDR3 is CASSIGSGASDTQYF. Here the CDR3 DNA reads TGTGCCAGCAGCATCGGGTCGGGGGCATCAGATACGCAGTATTTT.

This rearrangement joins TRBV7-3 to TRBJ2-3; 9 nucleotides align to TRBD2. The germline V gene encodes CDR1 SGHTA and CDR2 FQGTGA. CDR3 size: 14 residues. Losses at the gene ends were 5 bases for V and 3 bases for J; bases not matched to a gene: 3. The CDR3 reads CASSGGRDTDTQYF. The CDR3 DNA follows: TGTGCCAGCAGCGGCGGGAGGGATACAGATACGCAGTATTTT.

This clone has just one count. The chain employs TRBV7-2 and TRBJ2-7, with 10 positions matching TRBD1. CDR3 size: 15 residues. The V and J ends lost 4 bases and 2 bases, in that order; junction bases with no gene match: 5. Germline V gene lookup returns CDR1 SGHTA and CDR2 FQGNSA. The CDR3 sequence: CASSSRQGAAYEQYF. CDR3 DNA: TGTGCCAGCAGCTCTCGACAGGGGGCAGCCTACGAGCAGTACTTC.

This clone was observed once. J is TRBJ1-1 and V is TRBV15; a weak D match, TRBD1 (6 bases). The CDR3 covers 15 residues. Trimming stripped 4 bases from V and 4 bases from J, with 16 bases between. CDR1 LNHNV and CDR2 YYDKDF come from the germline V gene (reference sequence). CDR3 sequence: CATSKQQGGGTEAFF. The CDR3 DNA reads TGTGCCACCAGCAAACAACAGGGCGGGGGCACTGAAGCTTTCTTT.

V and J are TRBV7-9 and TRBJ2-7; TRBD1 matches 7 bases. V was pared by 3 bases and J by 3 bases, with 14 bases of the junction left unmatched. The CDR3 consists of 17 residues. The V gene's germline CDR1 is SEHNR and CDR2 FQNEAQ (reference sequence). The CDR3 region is CASSLGTDRAKLYEQYF. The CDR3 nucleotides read TGTGCCAGCAGCTTGGGGACAGACCGGGCCAAGCTCTACGAGCAGTACTTC.

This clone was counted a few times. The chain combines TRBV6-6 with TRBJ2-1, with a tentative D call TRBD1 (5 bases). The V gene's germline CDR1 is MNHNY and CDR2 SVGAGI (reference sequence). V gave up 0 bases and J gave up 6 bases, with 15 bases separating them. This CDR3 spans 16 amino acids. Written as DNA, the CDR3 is TGTGCCAGCAGTTACTCGGCGGCAGGGTCGGCCAATGAGCAGTTCTTC. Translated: CASSYSAAGSANEQFF.

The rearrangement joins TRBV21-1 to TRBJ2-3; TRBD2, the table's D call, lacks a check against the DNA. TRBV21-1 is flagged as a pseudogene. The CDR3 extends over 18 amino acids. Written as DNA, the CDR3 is TGTGCCAGCAGCGAACAGCGGGAGGGCCGGGTCAGCACAGATACGCAGTATTTT. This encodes CASSEQREGRVSTDTQYF.

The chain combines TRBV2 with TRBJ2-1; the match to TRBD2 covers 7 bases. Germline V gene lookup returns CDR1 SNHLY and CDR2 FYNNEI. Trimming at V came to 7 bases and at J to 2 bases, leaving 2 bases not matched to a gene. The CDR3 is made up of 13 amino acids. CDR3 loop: CASTAGAYNEQFF. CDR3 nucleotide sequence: TGTGCCAGCACGGCGGGAGCCTACAATGAGCAGTTCTTC.

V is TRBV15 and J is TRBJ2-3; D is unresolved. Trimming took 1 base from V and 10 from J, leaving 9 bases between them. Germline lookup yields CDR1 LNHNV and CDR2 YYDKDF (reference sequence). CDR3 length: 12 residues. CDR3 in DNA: TGTGCCACCAGCAGAGTGGGGTTAGCGCAGTATTTT. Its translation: CATSRVGLAQYF.

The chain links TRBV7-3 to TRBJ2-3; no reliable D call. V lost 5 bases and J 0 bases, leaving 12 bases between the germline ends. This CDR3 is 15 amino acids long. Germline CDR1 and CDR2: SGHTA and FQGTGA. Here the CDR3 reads CASSPLGPSTDTQYF. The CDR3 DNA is TGTGCCAGCAGCCCCCTGGGCCCTAGCACAGATACGCAGTATTTT.

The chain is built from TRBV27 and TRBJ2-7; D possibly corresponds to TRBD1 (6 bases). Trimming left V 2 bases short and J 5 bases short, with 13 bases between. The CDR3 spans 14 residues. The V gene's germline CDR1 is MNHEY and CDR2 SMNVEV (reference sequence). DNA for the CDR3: TGTGCCAGCAGTTTAACACAGGGCCCCCACGAGCAGTACTTC. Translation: CASSLTQGPHEQYF.

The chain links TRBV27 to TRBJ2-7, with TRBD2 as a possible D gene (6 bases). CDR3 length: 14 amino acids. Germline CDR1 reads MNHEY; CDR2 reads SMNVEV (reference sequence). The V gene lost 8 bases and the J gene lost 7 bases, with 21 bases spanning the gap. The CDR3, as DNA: TGTGCCAGCTCTACGGGACTCCGGGCTTTGGAGCAGTACTTC. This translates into CASSTGLRALEQYF.

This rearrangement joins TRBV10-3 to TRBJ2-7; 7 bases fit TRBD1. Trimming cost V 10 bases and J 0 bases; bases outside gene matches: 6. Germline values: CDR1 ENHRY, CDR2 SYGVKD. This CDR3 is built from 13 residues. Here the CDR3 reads CASRDRTSYEQYF. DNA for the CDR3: TGTGCCAGCCGGGACAGAACCTCCTACGAGCAGTACTTC.

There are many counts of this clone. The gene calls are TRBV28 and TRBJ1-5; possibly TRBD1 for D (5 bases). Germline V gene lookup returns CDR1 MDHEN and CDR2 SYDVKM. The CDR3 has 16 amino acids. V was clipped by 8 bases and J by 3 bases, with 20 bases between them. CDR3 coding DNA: TGTGCCAGCTACGGGGCCGGGAGGCAGCACAATCAGCCCCAGCATTTT. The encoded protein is CASYGAGRQHNQPQHF.

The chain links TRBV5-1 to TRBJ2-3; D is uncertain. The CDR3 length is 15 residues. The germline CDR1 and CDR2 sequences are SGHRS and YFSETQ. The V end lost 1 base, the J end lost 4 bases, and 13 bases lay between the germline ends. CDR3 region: CASSLLHAFADTQYF. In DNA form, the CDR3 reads TGCGCCAGCAGCTTGCTTCACGCGTTTGCAGATACGCAGTATTTT.

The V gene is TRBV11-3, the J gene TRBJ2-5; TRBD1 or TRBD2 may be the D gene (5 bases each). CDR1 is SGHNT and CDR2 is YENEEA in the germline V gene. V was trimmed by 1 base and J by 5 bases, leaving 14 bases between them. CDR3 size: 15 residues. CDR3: CASSLGGTPGETQYF. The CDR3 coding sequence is TGTGCCAGCAGCTTAGGAGGGACCCCCGGGGAGACCCAGTACTTC. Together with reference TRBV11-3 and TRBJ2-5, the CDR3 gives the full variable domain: EAGVVQSPRYKIIEKKQPVAFWCNPISGHNTLYWYLQNLGQGPELLIRYENEEAVDDSQLPKDRFSAERLKGVDSTLKIQPAELGDSAVYLCASSLGGTPGETQYFGPGTRLLVL.

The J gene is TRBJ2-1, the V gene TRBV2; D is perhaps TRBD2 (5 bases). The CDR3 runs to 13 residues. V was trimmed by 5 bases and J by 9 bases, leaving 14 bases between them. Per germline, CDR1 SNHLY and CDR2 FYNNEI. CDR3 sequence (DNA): TGTGCCAGCAGTCTGGACTCGGGAAGTGAGCAGTTCTTC. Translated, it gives CASSLDSGSEQFF.

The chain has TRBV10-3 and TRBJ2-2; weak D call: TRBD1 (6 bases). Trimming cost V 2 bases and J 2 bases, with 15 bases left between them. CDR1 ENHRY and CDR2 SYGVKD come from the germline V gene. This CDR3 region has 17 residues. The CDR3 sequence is CAISEDRLISNTGELFF. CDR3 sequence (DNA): TGTGCCATCAGTGAGGACAGGCTGATTAGTAACACCGGGGAGCTGTTTTTT.

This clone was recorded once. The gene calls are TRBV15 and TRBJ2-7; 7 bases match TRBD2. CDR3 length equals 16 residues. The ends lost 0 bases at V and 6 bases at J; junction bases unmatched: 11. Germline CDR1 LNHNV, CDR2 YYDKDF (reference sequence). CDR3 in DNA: TGTGCCACCAGCAGAGATAATCCGGCGGGAGTGGGCGAGCAGTACTTC. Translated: CATSRDNPAGVGEQYF. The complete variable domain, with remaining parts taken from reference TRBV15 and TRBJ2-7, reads DAMVIQNPRYQVTQFGKPVTLSCSQTLNHNVMYWYQQKSSQAPKLLFHYYDKDFNNEADTPDNFQSRRPNTSFCFLDIRSPGLGDTAMYLCATSRDNPAGVGEQYFGPGTRLTVT.

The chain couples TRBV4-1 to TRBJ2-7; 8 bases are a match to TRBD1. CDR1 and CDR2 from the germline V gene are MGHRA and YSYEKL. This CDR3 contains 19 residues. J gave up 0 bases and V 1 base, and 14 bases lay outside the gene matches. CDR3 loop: CASSQVRDRFLKSSYEQYF. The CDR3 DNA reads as TGCGCCAGCAGCCAAGTGCGGGACAGGTTCCTCAAGAGCTCCTACGAGCAGTACTTC.

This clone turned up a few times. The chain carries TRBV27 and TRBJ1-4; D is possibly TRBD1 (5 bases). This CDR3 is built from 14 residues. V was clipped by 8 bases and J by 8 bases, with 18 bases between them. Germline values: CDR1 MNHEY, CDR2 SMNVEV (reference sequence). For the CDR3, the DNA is TGTGCCAGCTCATCACGGGGGTCGAGGGAAAAACTGTTTTTT. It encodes CASSSRGSREKLFF.

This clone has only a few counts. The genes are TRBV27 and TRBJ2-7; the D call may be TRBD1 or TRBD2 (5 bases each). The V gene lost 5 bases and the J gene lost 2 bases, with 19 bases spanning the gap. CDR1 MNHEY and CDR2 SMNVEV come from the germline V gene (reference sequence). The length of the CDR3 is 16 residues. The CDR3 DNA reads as TGTGCCAGCAGTCCAACAACAACGGGGCGAGCCTACGAGCAGTACTTC. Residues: CASSPTTTGRAYEQYF.

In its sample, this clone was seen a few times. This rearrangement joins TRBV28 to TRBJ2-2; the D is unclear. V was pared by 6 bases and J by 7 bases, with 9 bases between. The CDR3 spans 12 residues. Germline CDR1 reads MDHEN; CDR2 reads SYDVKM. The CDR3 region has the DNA TGTGCCAGCAGCCCTAGTTTCGGGGAGCTGTTTTTT. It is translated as CASSPSFGELFF. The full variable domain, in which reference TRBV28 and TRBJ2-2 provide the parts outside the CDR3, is DVKVTQSSRYLVKRTGEKVFLECVQDMDHENMFWYRQDPGLGLRLIYFSYDVKMKEKGDIPEGYSVSREKKERFSLILESASTNQTSMYLCASSPSFGELFFGEGSRLTVL.